This T cell receptor beta chain was recovered during a study of synovial regulatory T cells in juvenile arthritis. Regarding the study as a whole: Synovial Tregs shared more CDR3 sequences with iaTregs than other blood Tregs. Compared with other blood Treg cells, inflammation-associated Treg cells had reduced TCR diversity.

Points on this clone: What it binds is unknown.

CDR3 length: 12 amino acids. No DNA is given. The V gene's germline CDR1 is KGHSH and CDR2 LQKENI. Method: immunoSEQ multiplex PCR; TCRdb's copy keeps in-frame clones and lacks some. Recorded here are more than 9,500 clones; the top ten clones represent around 1.1%. Patients were aged median approximately 10 years with disease lasting median about 7 years. The sample comprised Treg cells from blood. Sample subset: remaining (HLA-DR-negative) circulating blood Treg cells. This TCR was sampled from a donor younger than 35 with juvenile idiopathic arthritis. The V and J genes are TRBV18 and TRBJ2-7; without DNA, the TCRdb call of TRBD1 cannot be checked. The CDR3 sequence is CASSLQGNEQYF.